The sequence of this TCR beta chain was determined in a study of blood T cells in healthy people across ages. Whole-study findings and limits: Because donor CMV status was unknown, expanded clonotype changes were possibly confounded. More naive CD4+ cells and higher diversity marked long-lived donors relative to aged donors. TCR beta diversity per million T cells fell roughly linearly with age.

Combining a sample-barcoded 5' primer with a J-beta primer mix, a second PCR ran for about 6 to 11 cycles. TCRdb independently ran MiXCR on the 5' RACE reads; one entry per CDR3 protein. The table has about 1,400,000 distinct CDR3 sequences, 59% seen once. In germline, CDR1 is DFQATT, CDR2 SNEGSKA (reference sequence). The CDR3 runs to 13 residues. V shed 2 bases and J shed 0 bases, with 7 bases lying between them. This clonotype came up once. Antigen specificity is unknown. A single base separates this from a much larger clone, so it may be a read error. The chain has TRBV20-1 and TRBJ1-2; the D gene is possibly TRBD1 (5 bases). Sequencing was performed on blood. This TCR derives from a man younger than 35 in good health. The CDR3 region is CSARPGANYGYTF. The CDR3 DNA reads as TGCAGTGCTAGACCGGGGGCTAACTATGGCTACACCTTC.